This T cell receptor beta chain was captured by sequencing in a study of control samples from healthy donors and cancer patients. The CDR3 is 15 residues long. The V and J ends lost 3 bases and 4 bases, in that order; junction bases with no gene match: 8. Looked up from germline, CDR1 is LGHDT and CDR2 is YNNKEL (reference sequence). The method was immunoSEQ multiplex PCR; TCRdb's version includes in-frame clones alone and lacks a portion of them. The table has about 90,000 clones, about nine tenths seen once; the top ten hold about 4%. Sample: blood. The clonotype originates from a woman aged 18 to 35 in good health. The V call is TRBV3-1 (or the pseudogene TRBV3-2), the J call TRBJ1-2; 7 bases line up with TRBD1. CDR3 nucleotides: TGTGCCAGCAGCCAGCCGGGACAGAGAACCTATGGCTACACCTTC. It codes for CASSQPGQRTYGYTF.